What follows are 20 T cell receptor beta chains derived from one specimen sequenced in a study of T cells in narcolepsy. Measured with immunoSEQ multiplex PCR; TCRdb has only the in-frame clones, and not every one. Of some 34,000 clones listed, 90% were seen once; the top ten hold about 1.3%. Sequenced sample: CD45RA- memory CD4+ T cells from PBMCs. The receptors shown here come from a human donor with narcolepsy.

The chain joins TRBV9 to TRBJ1-2; D may be TRBD1 (6 bases). Trimming took 3 bases from V and 3 from J, leaving 9 bases between them. The CDR3 is 13 residues long. The germline CDR1 and CDR2 sequences are SGDLS and YYNGEE. The CDR3 DNA is TGTGCCAGCAGCGGACGGACAGACTATGGCTACACCTTC. Translated: CASSGRTDYGYTF.

This clone was counted only a few times. V usage is TRBV2 and J usage is TRBJ1-2; a possible D gene is TRBD1 (6 bases). Germline V gives CDR1 SNHLY, CDR2 FYNNEI. CDR3 length: 13 residues. Trimming pared 5 bases from V and 5 bases from J, leaving 12 bases between. The CDR3 bases are TGTGCCAGCAGTCCCGGGACACGTTATGGCTACACCTTC. As protein: CASSPGTRYGYTF.

For the CDR3, the DNA is TGTGCCAGCAGTTTCCTGAGTTTGAGCTCCTACAATGAGCAGTTCTTC. Translating gives CASSFLSLSSYNEQFF. The V call is TRBV27, the J call TRBJ2-1; no firm D call. In germline, CDR1 is MNHEY, CDR2 SMNVEV (reference sequence). The CDR3 is 16 amino acids. The V end lost 3 bases, the J end lost 0 bases, and 12 bases lay between the germline ends.

V gene TRBV6-4 combines with J gene TRBJ2-2; a weak D match, TRBD2 (7 bases). Looked up from germline, CDR1 is MRHNA and CDR2 is SNTAGT. This CDR3 is built from 14 residues. CDR3 DNA: TGTCCAACAGGGACTTCGGGAGGAACCGGGGAGCTGTTTTTT. The encoded protein is CPTGTSGGTGELFF.

The V gene is TRBV11-3, the J gene TRBJ2-1; D not certain. This CDR3 region has 20 residues. V lost 1 base, J lost 3 bases, and 25 bases lay in between. Germline loops: CDR1 SGHNT, CDR2 YENEEA. CDR3 coding DNA: TGTGCCAGCAGCTTAGGTTGGGCGGCAGGCCGAATGGAAGACTACAATGAGCAGTTCTTC. It yields the protein CASSLGWAAGRMEDYNEQFF.

CDR3 nucleotide sequence: TGTGCCTCAGGGGGACAGGGGGCCTACGAGCAGTACTTC. Residues: CASGGQGAYEQYF. V usage is TRBV19 and J usage is TRBJ2-7; 11 nucleotides align to TRBD1. With V trimmed by 11 bases and J by 2 bases, 5 bases remained unmatched. The CDR3 contains 13 residues. Germline V gene sequence: CDR1 LNHDA, CDR2 SQIVND (reference sequence).

The chain recombines TRBV6-6 with TRBJ1-1; D is undetermined. This CDR3 contains 11 residues. CDR1 and CDR2 from the germline V gene are MNHNY and SVGAGI (reference sequence). Trimming pared 3 bases from V and 12 bases from J, leaving 11 bases between. The CDR3 is CASSYNRRSFF. The CDR3 coding sequence is TGTGCCAGCAGTTATAACCGCCGTTCTTTCTTT.

The chain joins TRBV27 to TRBJ2-5; the D gene is possibly TRBD2 (5 bases). V lost 3 bases and J lost 5, with 13 bases in between. The CDR3 has 14 amino acids. CDR1 and CDR2 (germline): MNHEY, SMNVEV (reference sequence). This chain's CDR3 is CASSFQRSRETQYF. In nucleotides, the CDR3 is TGTGCCAGCAGTTTCCAGCGGTCGAGGGAGACCCAGTACTTC.

This rearrangement joins TRBV27 to TRBJ2-1, with a possible D match to TRBD2 (6 bases). Germline CDR1 reads MNHEY; CDR2 reads SMNVEV (reference sequence). V dropped 0 bases and J dropped 9 bases, with 12 bases sitting between them. This CDR3 has 14 residues. The CDR3 DNA sequence: TGTGCCAGCAGTTTATCGTCGGGGAGGAGTGAGCAGTTCTTC. It translates to CASSLSSGRSEQFF.

This clone turned up a few times. This rearrangement joins TRBV6-5 to TRBJ1-5; D unresolved. The CDR3 covers 13 residues. Trimming left V 8 bases short and J 10 bases short, with 18 bases between. Germline V gene lookup returns CDR1 MNHEY and CDR2 SVGAGI. CDR3 protein: CASGGGPSRPQHF. CDR3 sequence (DNA): TGTGCCAGCGGTGGCGGACCCTCGCGACCCCAGCATTTT.

The J gene is TRBJ2-7, the V gene TRBV28; TRBD1 matches at 7 bases. Germline-derived CDR1 and CDR2 are MDHEN and SYDVKM. J was trimmed by 2 bases and V by 6 bases; bases with no gene match: 7. This CDR3 is built from 14 residues. CDR3 nucleotides: TGTGCCAGCAGGCGACCGGGACAGACCTACGAGCAGTACTTC. It codes for CASRRPGQTYEQYF.

The chain links TRBV5-1 to TRBJ2-1; D might be TRBD2 (5 bases). Trimming stripped 0 bases from V and 10 bases from J, with 20 bases between. The CDR3 totals 16 residues. Germline assignment: CDR1 SGHRS and CDR2 YFSETQ. The CDR3 loop is CASSLGGLLGKGEQFF. The DNA for the CDR3 is TGCGCCAGCAGCTTGGGTGGACTCCTAGGGAAAGGAGAGCAGTTCTTC.

The chain links TRBV14 to TRBJ1-2; tentative D call: TRBD1 (6 bases). Per germline, CDR1 SGHDN and CDR2 FVKESK. Trimming removed 0 bases from V and 1 base from J, with 9 bases in between. This CDR3 is built from 15 residues. CDR3 sequence (DNA): TGTGCCAGCAGCCAAGACAGGGGCCTTAACTATGGCTACACCTTC. This codes for CASSQDRGLNYGYTF. Supplemented by reference TRBV14 and TRBJ1-2, the full variable domain reads EAGVTQFPSHSVIEKGQTVTLRCDPISGHDNLYWYRRVMGKEIKFLLHFVKESKQDESGMPNNRFLAERTGGTYSTLKVQPAELEDSGVYFCASSQDRGLNYGYTFGSGTRLTVV.

The V gene is TRBV7-9, the J gene TRBJ2-3; D perhaps matches TRBD1 (7 bases). The CDR3 is made up of 16 amino acids. V was pared by 5 bases and J by 6 bases, with 21 bases between. Germline V gives CDR1 SEHNR, CDR2 FQNEAQ (reference sequence). CDR3 DNA: TGTGCCAGCAGCCCCCCAGGGGGGAGTGAGGTGGATACGCAGTATTTT. This encodes CASSPPGGSEVDTQYF. Based on the CDR3 plus reference TRBV7-9 and TRBJ2-3, the full variable domain is DTGVSQNPRHKITKRGQNVTFRCDPISEHNRLYWYRQTLGQGPEFLTYFQNEAQLEKSRLLSDRFSAERPKGSFSTLEIQRTEQGDSAMYLCASSPPGGSEVDTQYFGPGTRLTVL.

This sequence joins TRBV10-3 and TRBJ1-4; 7 nucleotides line up with TRBD1. This CDR3 has 18 residues. V lost 3 bases and J lost 4; bases outside the gene matches: 14. The germline V gene has CDR1 ENHRY and CDR2 SYGVKD. CDR3 sequence reads: CAISEGRPGGGNNEKLFF. CDR3 coding DNA: TGTGCCATCAGTGAAGGTCGGCCCGGAGGGGGCAATAATGAAAAACTGTTTTTT.

The gene calls are TRBV11-2 and TRBJ1-5; D may be TRBD1 (5 bases). This CDR3 is built from 14 residues. Germline CDR1 SGHAT, CDR2 FQNNGV. V was pared by 5 bases and J by 6 bases, with 14 bases between. CDR3 in DNA: TGTGCCAGCAGCCTCAGGGAGGGAAGTCAGCCCCAGCATTTT. Protein product: CASSLREGSQPQHF.

The V call is TRBV2, the J call TRBJ2-7, with D maybe TRBD1 (5 bases). CDR1 SNHLY and CDR2 FYNNEI come from the germline V gene. The CDR3 is 14 residues long. The V gene lost 10 bases and the J gene lost 0 bases, with 16 bases spanning the gap. Here the CDR3 DNA reads TGTGCCACCCAAGCTATAGACAGCTCCTACGAGCAGTACTTC. Its protein product is CATQAIDSSYEQYF.

CDR3 coding DNA: TGTGCCAGCACCTCAAGCGGGGCCCCGAGCTCCTACAATGAGCAGTTCTTC. Its translation is CASTSSGAPSSYNEQFF. The chain links TRBV28 to TRBJ2-1; 7 nucleotides agree with TRBD2. The trim removed 7 bases at V and 0 bases at J, leaving 12 bases unmatched. There are 17 residues in the CDR3. Germline CDR1 is MDHEN and CDR2 is SYDVKM.

The rearrangement links TRBV7-2 to TRBJ1-1; 12 positions match TRBD1. The germline V gene has CDR1 SGHTA and CDR2 FQGNSA. Trimming cost V 5 bases and J 5 bases; bases outside gene matches: 6. The CDR3 runs 15 residues. The CDR3 here is CASSRDRGRGTEAFF. CDR3 DNA: TGTGCCAGCAGCCGGGACAGGGGGCGCGGTACTGAAGCTTTCTTT.

This clone came up once. The chain links TRBV28 to TRBJ2-1, with D possibly matching TRBD2 (5 bases). V lost 5 bases, J lost 4 bases, and 9 bases lay in between. Germline V lookup: CDR1 MDHEN, CDR2 SYDVKM. This CDR3 spans 13 amino acids. In nucleotides, the CDR3 is TGTGCCAGCAGTGGGAGAAGGTACAATGAGCAGTTCTTC. As protein: CASSGRRYNEQFF.